The clone carrying this T cell receptor (beta chain) came up many times. The data belong to a study of neurological immune-mediated disorders. By 5'RACE with 10-nucleotide random UMIs, the cDNA was made. In TCRdb, the 5' RACE reads were re-called with MiXCR into one record per CDR3 protein. The data contain approximately 70,000 distinct CDR3 sequences, 10% of them singletons. Stated time point: longitudinal time-point 1 (baseline). CDR1 and CDR2 from the germline V gene are SGHTA and FQGNSA. Germline trimming cut 1 base from V and 9 bases from J; bases unmatched to any gene: 3. The CDR3 is 13 amino acids.

This clonotype was sampled from a man aged 25-45 years in good health. The sample consisted of PBMCs. V is TRBV7-2 and J is TRBJ2-1; TRBD1 matches at 7 bases. This CDR3 is CASSLGQGGEQFF. As DNA, the CDR3 is TGTGCCAGCAGCTTAGGACAGGGCGGTGAGCAGTTCTTC.